This TCR beta chain was recorded in a study of blood T cells in healthy people across ages. The CDR3 covers 12 residues. A sample-barcoded 5' primer and a J-beta primer mix were used in a second PCR of about 7 to 12 cycles. Via MiXCR, TCRdb re-called the 5' RACE reads, giving one row per CDR3 protein. This table has some 1,800,000 distinct CDR3 sequences, 30% to 40% appearing once. This clonotype was seen more than once but under ten times. This chain uses TRBV12-3 or TRBV12-4 with TRBJ2-5; D gene ambiguous. The J call could be wrong; TRBJ2-7 is a better fit for the DNA end. The source material was blood. The receptor comes from a human donor in good health. Here the CDR3 DNA reads TGTGCCAGCAGTATGTCTGAGTACGAGCAGTACTTC. This encodes CASSMSEYEQYF.